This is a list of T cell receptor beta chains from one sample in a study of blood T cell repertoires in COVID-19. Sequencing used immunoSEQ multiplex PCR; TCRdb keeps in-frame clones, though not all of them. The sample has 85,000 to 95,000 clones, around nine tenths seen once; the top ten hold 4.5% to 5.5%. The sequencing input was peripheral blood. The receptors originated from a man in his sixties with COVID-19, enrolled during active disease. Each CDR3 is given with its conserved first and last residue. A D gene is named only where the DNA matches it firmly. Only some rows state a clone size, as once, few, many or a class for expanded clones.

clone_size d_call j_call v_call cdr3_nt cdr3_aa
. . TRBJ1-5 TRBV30 TGTGCCTGGAGTCGAACAGGGAGCAATCAGCCCCAGCATTTT CAWSRTGSNQPQHF
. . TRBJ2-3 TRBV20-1 TGCAGTGCTAGTACTAGCACAGATACGCAGTATTTT CSASTSTDTQYF
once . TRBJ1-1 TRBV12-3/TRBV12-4 TGTGCCAGCACGATGGAGGGGAACACTGAAGCTTTCTTT CASTMEGNTEAFF
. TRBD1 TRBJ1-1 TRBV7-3 TGTGCCAGCAGCTTAAACCCCCAGGGGGCCGGTACTGAAGCTTTCTTT CASSLNPQGAGTEAFF
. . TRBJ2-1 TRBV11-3 TGTGCCAGCAGCTTAGATGGGCCGACTAGTAATGAGCAGTTCTTC CASSLDGPTSNEQFF
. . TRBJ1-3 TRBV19 TGTGCCGGACAGTCCTCTGGAAACACCATATATTTT CAGQSSGNTIYF
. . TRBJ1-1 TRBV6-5 TGTGCCAGCAGTTACTCGGGTGCCGGGGCTTTCTTT CASSYSGAGAFF
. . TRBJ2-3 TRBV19 TGTGCCAGTACTCCCGACCCCGGGAGAGCATTTAGCACAGATACGCAGTATTTT CASTPDPGRAFSTDTQYF
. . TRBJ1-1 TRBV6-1 TGTGCCAGCAGCCAAACCAGGGAGGACACTGAAGCTTTCTTT CASSQTREDTEAFF
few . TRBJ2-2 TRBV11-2 TGTGCCAGCAGCACCCGCTATGGGGGCTCGGGCGGGGAGCTGTTTTTT CASSTRYGGSGGELFF
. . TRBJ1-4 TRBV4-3 TGCGCCAGCAGCCCATTGGGCAGGGAAAATGAAAAACTGTTTTTT CASSPLGRENEKLFF
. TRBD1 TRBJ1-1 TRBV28 TGTGCCAGCAGTTTAAGACAGGGTTTCGGCACTGAAGCTTTCTTT CASSLRQGFGTEAFF
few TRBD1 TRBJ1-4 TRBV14 TGTGCCAGCAGCCACTCGACAGGGCTGCGGGAAAAACTGTTTTTT CASSHSTGLREKLFF
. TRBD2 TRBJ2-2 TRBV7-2 TGTGCCAGCAGCTTAGAGAGCCTAGCGGCGAGCACCGGGGAGCTGTTTTTT CASSLESLAASTGELFF
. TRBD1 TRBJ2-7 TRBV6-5 TGTGCCAGCTTCGGGACAGGGGGCGCCGAGCAGTACTTC CASFGTGGAEQYF
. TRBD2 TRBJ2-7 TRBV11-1 TGTGCCAGCAGCTTAGAGGCTAGCGGGGGATACGAGCAGTACTTC CASSLEASGGYEQYF
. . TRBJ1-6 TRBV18 TGTGCCAGCTCTCCCACTCCGGGACTCCAAGTTGATAATTCACCCCTCCACTTT CASSPTPGLQVDNSPLHF
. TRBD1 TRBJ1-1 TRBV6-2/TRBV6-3 TGTGCCAGCAGTTACGACGGGGGGGACAGTGAAGCTTTCTTT CASSYDGGDSEAFF
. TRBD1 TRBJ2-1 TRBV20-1 TGCAGTGCTAGTATTCCCTGGTCGGGACAGGGGGCCTATGAGCAGTTCTTC CSASIPWSGQGAYEQFF
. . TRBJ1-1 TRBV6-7 TGTGCCAGGCGGATCAGGGGCCTGAACACTGAAGCTTTCTTT CARRIRGLNTEAFF
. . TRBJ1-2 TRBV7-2 TGTGCCAGCAGCTCCTTGTTCCTGGGGGCGCAGGACTATGGCTACACCTTC CASSSLFLGAQDYGYTF
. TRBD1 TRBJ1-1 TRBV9 TGTGCCAGCAGCCCTCGGGACAGTCAAAAAGCTTTCTTT CASSPRDSQKAFF
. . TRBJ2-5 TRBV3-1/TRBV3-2 TGTGCCAGCAGCCAAGACCCTAGTGAGGAGACCCAGTACTTC CASSQDPSEETQYF
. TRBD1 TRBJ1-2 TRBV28 TGTGCCAGCAGTCCCTACGGGACAGAGGATGGCTACACCTTC CASSPYGTEDGYTF
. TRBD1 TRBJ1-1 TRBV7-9 TGTGCCAGCAGCCCGAGGGACAGGGACCTGAACACTGAAGCTTTCTTT CASSPRDRDLNTEAFF
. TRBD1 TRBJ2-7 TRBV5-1 TGCGCCAGCAGCAGAGATCACAGGGGGGCCTCCTACGAGCAGTACTTC CASSRDHRGASYEQYF
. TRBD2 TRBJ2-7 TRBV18 TGTGCCAGCTCACGGTTTAGCGGGACCCTGGAGGGGTACGAGCAGTACTTC CASSRFSGTLEGYEQYF
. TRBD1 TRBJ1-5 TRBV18 TGTGCCAGCTCCTACATCCAGGGGGCTGAGCAGCCCCAGCATTTT CASSYIQGAEQPQHF
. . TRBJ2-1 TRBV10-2 TGCGCCAGCAGCCTCTCCTACAATGAGCAGTTCTTC CASSLSYNEQFF